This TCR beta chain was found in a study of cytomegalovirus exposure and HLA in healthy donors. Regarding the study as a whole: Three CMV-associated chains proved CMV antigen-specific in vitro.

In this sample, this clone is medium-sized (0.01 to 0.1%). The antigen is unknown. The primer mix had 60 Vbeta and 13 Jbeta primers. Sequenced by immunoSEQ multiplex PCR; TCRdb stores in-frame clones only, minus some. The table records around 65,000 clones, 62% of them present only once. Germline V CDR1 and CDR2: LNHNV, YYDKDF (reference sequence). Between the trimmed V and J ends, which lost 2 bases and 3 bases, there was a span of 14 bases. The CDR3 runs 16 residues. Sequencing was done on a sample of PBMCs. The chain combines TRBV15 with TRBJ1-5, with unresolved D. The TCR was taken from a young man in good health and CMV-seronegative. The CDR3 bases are TGTGCCACCAGCAGAACTCAGGATGCAGACAATCAGCCCCAGCATTTT. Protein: CATSRTQDADNQPQHF. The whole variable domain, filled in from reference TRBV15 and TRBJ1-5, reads DAMVIQNPRYQVTQFGKPVTLSCSQTLNHNVMYWYQQKSSQAPKLLFHYYDKDFNNEADTPDNFQSRRPNTSFCFLDIRSPGLGDTAMYLCATSRTQDADNQPQHFGDGTRLSIL.